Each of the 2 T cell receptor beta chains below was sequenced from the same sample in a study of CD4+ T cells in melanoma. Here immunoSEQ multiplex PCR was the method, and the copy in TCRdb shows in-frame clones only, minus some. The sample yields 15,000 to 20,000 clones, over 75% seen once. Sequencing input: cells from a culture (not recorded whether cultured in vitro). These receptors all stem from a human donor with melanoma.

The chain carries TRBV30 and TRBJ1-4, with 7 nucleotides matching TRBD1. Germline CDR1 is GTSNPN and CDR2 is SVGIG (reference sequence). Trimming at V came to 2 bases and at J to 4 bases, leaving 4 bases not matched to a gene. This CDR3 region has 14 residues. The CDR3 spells CAWSLGQSNEKLFF. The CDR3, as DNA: TGTGCCTGGAGTCTGGGACAGAGTAATGAAAAACTGTTTTTT. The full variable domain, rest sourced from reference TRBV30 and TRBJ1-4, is SQTIHQWPATLVQPVGSPLSLECTVEGTSNPNLYWYRQAAGRGLQLLFYSVGIGQISSEVPQNLSASRPQDRQFILSSKKLLLSDSGFYLCAWSLGQSNEKLFFGSGTQLSVL.

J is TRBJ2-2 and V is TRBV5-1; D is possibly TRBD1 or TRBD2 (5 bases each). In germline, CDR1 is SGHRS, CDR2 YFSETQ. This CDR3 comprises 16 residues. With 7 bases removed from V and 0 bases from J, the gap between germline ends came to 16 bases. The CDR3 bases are TGCGCCAGCGGGACGGGTTCAGGCCCGAACACCGGGGAGCTGTTTTTT. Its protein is CASGTGSGPNTGELFF.